The 18 T cell receptor beta chains in this list originate from one sample, sequenced in a study of blood T cell repertoires in COVID-19. Repertoires were generated with immunoSEQ multiplex PCR, while TCRdb's copy carries only in-frame clones and drops some. The data contain approximately 400,000 clones, roughly 91% of them seen just once; the ten biggest clones take up more than 0.95%. Material for sequencing was PBMCs or T cells enriched from blood (not recorded which). Receptor source: a woman between 18 and 30 years old who had recovered from COVID-19.

The chain has TRBV4-2 and TRBJ2-3, with 8 bases identical to TRBD2. Losses at the gene ends were 0 bases for V and 3 bases for J; bases not matched to a gene: 8. Germline CDR1 LGHNA, CDR2 YNFKEQ. This CDR3 comprises 17 residues. The CDR3 reads CASSQDQSRGGTDTQYF. The CDR3 DNA follows: TGTGCCAGCAGCCAAGATCAAAGTCGGGGGGGAACAGATACGCAGTATTTT.

V and J are TRBV4-3 and TRBJ1-5; possible D gene TRBD1, 6 bases. This CDR3 is 15 amino acids long. V lost 0 bases, J lost 5 bases, and 11 bases lay in between. CDR1 is LGHNA and CDR2 is YSLEER in the germline V gene. CDR3 in DNA: TGCGCCAGCAGCCAAGATCGGACAGCACATCAGCCCCAGCATTTT. Encoded protein: CASSQDRTAHQPQHF.

This clone was seen a single time. The rearrangement uses TRBV6-5 and TRBJ1-2, with D tentatively TRBD1 (5 bases). CDR3 length equals 14 residues. CDR1 is MNHEY, CDR2 SVGAGI, per germline. Trimming left V 7 bases short and J 4 bases short, with 16 bases between. The CDR3 DNA is TGTGCCAGCAATCCAGGGCCAAGGGGCTATGGCTACACCTTC. This gives the protein CASNPGPRGYGYTF.

This chain connects TRBV5-4 to TRBJ1-3; D remains unclear. V was clipped by 2 bases and J by 0 bases, with 6 bases between them. This CDR3 has 14 residues. Germline CDR1 and CDR2: SGHNT and YYREEE (reference sequence). The DNA of the CDR3 is TGTGCCAGCAGCTTTCTATCCTCTGGAAACACCATATATTTT. Its translation: CASSFLSSGNTIYF.

The rearrangement joins TRBV3-1 (or the pseudogene TRBV3-2) to TRBJ2-7, with D possibly being TRBD2 (6 bases). The germline V and J ends were trimmed by 2 bases and 2 bases, with 16 bases remaining between them. Germline V gene sequence: CDR1 LGHDT, CDR2 YNNKEL (reference sequence). The CDR3 covers 16 residues. In DNA, the CDR3 is TGTGCCAGCAGCCAAAACCCCGGGACTCAAGCCTACGAGCAGTACTTC. Translating it yields CASSQNPGTQAYEQYF.

The chain employs TRBV5-1 and TRBJ2-1, with D tentatively TRBD1 (5 bases). V lost 0 bases, J lost 5 bases, and 9 bases lay in between. Germline values: CDR1 SGHRS, CDR2 YFSETQ. The CDR3 spans 14 residues. CDR3 bases: TGCGCCAGCAGCTTGGTAGGGGCACACAATGAGCAGTTCTTC. It codes for CASSLVGAHNEQFF.

The chain carries TRBV6-5 and TRBJ2-7; TRBD1 might be the D (6 bases). This CDR3 is built from 16 residues. V was cut by 0 bases and J by 4 bases, with 16 bases left in between. Germline CDR1 and CDR2: MNHEY and SVGAGI. CDR3 sequence (DNA): TGTGCCAGCAGTTACTCGTCAGGGGAAGTCTCATACGAGCAGTACTTC. Amino acid sequence: CASSYSSGEVSYEQYF.

CDR3 DNA: TGTGCCACCAGCAGAGAGAGGGCACAGGGGGGGACTGAAGCTTTCTTT. It is translated as CATSRERAQGGTEAFF. This sequence joins TRBV15 and TRBJ1-1; TRBD1 agrees at 8 bases. With 0 bases clipped from V and 5 bases from J, the junction kept 8 bases outside the gene matches. Germline CDR1 and CDR2: LNHNV and YYDKDF (reference sequence). The CDR3 extends over 16 amino acids.

CDR3 DNA: TGTGCCAGCAGCTGGGGACAGGGCGGGGAGCTGTTTTTT. This codes for CASSWGQGGELFF. The genes are TRBV5-6 and TRBJ2-2; 9 bases are a match to TRBD1. Germline V gives CDR1 SGHDT, CDR2 YYEEEE. CDR3 length: 13 amino acids. The junction had 1 base not matched to a gene; V was cut back by 3 bases and J by 7 bases. Drawing the rest from reference TRBV5-6 and TRBJ2-2, the complete variable domain is DAGVTQSPTHLIKTRGQQVTLRCSPKSGHDTVSWYQQALGQGPQFIFQYYEEEERQRGNFPDRFSGHQFPNYSSELNVNALLLGDSALYLCASSWGQGGELFFGEGSRLTVL.

The rearrangement links TRBV9 to TRBJ1-3, with TRBD1 as a possible D gene (6 bases). Trimming removed 0 bases at V and 6 bases at J, with 10 bases between. CDR3 length equals 14 residues. CDR1 and CDR2 (germline): SGDLS, YYNGEE. Written as DNA, the CDR3 is TGTGCCAGCAGCGTAGACAGGGATGAAAACACCATATATTTT. It translates to CASSVDRDENTIYF. Filled out from reference TRBV9 and TRBJ1-3, the complete variable domain reads DSGVTQTPKHLITATGQRVTLRCSPRSGDLSVYWYQQSLDQGLQFLIQYYNGEERAKGNILERFSAQQFPDLHSELNLSSLELGDSALYFCASSVDRDENTIYFGEGSWLTVV.

The chain links TRBV3-1 (or the pseudogene TRBV3-2) to TRBJ1-1; D not resolved. V dropped 1 base and J dropped 10 bases, with 16 bases sitting between them. This CDR3 is built from 14 residues. In germline, CDR1 is LGHDT, CDR2 YNNKEL (reference sequence). The CDR3 reads CASSQVRGKVGAFF. The CDR3 DNA follows: TGTGCCAGCAGCCAAGTTAGAGGAAAGGTCGGAGCTTTCTTT.

The rearrangement uses TRBV7-6 and TRBJ2-1, with D possibly matching TRBD1 (5 bases). Germline loops: CDR1 SGHVS, CDR2 FNYEAQ. V was cut by 5 bases and J by 2 bases, with 13 bases left in between. The CDR3 totals 15 residues. The CDR3 sequence is CASSPKGNTYNEQFF. The CDR3, as DNA: TGTGCCAGCAGCCCGAAGGGGAATACCTACAATGAGCAGTTCTTC.

As concerns this clone: Other DNA sequences in the same sample also yield this CDR3. The rearrangement links TRBV18 to TRBJ1-2; 10 bases match TRBD1. The CDR3 spans 15 residues. Germline V gene data show CDR1 as KGHSH and CDR2 as LQKENI. The junction had 6 bases not matched to a gene; V was cut back by 6 bases and J by 2 bases. The chain's CDR3 is CASSPRQGANYGYTF. CDR3 DNA sequence: TGTGCCAGCTCGCCTAGACAGGGGGCAAACTATGGCTACACCTTC.

The V and J genes are TRBV6-5 and TRBJ1-6; 7 bases line up with TRBD1. Germline V gene sequence: CDR1 MNHEY, CDR2 SVGAGI. V shed 6 bases, J shed 7 bases, and the junction held 3 bases outside the gene matches. This CDR3 has 13 residues. CDR3 in DNA: TGTGCCAGCAGCGGACAGGAAAATTCACCCCTCCACTTT. Its translation: CASSGQENSPLHF.

The rearrangement links TRBV19 to TRBJ1-6, with TRBD1 matching over 8 bases. Germline loops: CDR1 LNHDA, CDR2 SQIVND (reference sequence). This CDR3 comprises 17 residues. J was trimmed by 7 bases and V by 4 bases; bases with no gene match: 12. Here the CDR3 reads CASSRARTGNKNSPLHF. The CDR3 nucleotides are TGTGCCAGTAGTAGGGCCCGGACAGGGAATAAGAATTCACCCCTCCACTTT.

This chain joins TRBV5-5 and TRBJ2-6; D not certain. CDR3 length: 17 amino acids. Trimming removed 2 bases from V and 0 bases from J, with 12 bases in between. Germline-derived CDR1 and CDR2 are SGHKS and YYEKEE (reference sequence). CDR3 amino acids: CASSFTEQPSGANVLTF. Written as DNA, the CDR3 is TGTGCCAGCAGCTTCACCGAACAGCCCTCTGGGGCCAACGTCCTGACTTTC.

V is TRBV29-1 and J is TRBJ1-1; the match to TRBD1 covers 8 bases. This CDR3 comprises 13 residues. With 6 bases clipped from V and 5 bases from J, the junction kept 8 bases outside the gene matches. Germline lookup yields CDR1 SQVTM and CDR2 ANQGSEA. The DNA of the CDR3 is TGCAGCGTCGCGAACAGGGGGGGGACTGAAGCTTTCTTT. Amino acids: CSVANRGGTEAFF. Supplemented by reference TRBV29-1 and TRBJ1-1, the full variable domain reads SAVISQKPSRDICQRGTSLTIQCQVDSQVTMMFWYRQQPGQSLTLIATANQGSEATYESGFVIDKFPISRPNLTFSTLTVSNMSPEDSSIYLCSVANRGGTEAFFGQGTRLTVV.

The J gene is TRBJ2-7, the V gene TRBV11-2; a weak D match, TRBD2 (7 bases). The germline V gene encodes CDR1 SGHAT and CDR2 FQNNGV. The CDR3 spans 15 residues. V was pared by 0 bases and J by 7 bases, with 16 bases between. This CDR3 reads CASSLDRMGRGEQYF. The CDR3 bases are TGTGCCAGCAGCTTAGATCGGATGGGGAGGGGGGAGCAGTACTTC.